These T cell receptor beta chains were read from a single sample in a study of CD8+CD57+ T cells in acquired aplastic anemia. TCRdb re-called the reads with MiXCR, one entry per CDR3 protein. The sample lists approximately 180,000 distinct CDR3 sequences; roughly 65% were seen once. Sequencing was carried out using sorted CD4+, CD8+, or CD8+CD57+ T cells (not recorded which) from PBMCs. The receptor set was obtained from a human donor with aplastic anemia. Each CDR3 is given with its conserved first and last residue. D genes are given only for firm matches. The size entry is marked missing in some rows and otherwise reads once, few, many or a size class.

length	V	size	D	J	CDR3	DNA
16	TRBV7-9	.	TRBD1	TRBJ2-7	CASSLGWQGASYEQYF	TGTGCCAGCAGCTTAGGGTGGCAGGGGGCCTCATACGAGCAGTACTTC
13	TRBV20-1	few	.	TRBJ2-5	CSARVAGEETQYF	TGCAGTGCTAGAGTTGCAGGGGAGGAGACCCAGTACTTC
13	TRBV7-9	many	.	TRBJ1-1	CASSARGHPEAFF	TGTGCCAGCAGCGCACGGGGACACCCTGAAGCTTTCTTT
16	TRBV10-3	.	TRBD2	TRBJ2-7	CAISGGPSGNWNEQYF	TGTGCCATCAGTGGGGGGCCTAGCGGGAACTGGAACGAGCAGTACTTC
15	TRBV7-6	few	.	TRBJ1-1	CASSLVEGRNTEAFF	TGTGCCAGCAGCTTAGTAGAGGGCAGAAACACTGAAGCTTTCTTT
16	TRBV20-1	.	.	TRBJ2-7	CSARDRGQWRTYEQYF	TGCAGTGCTAGAGACAGAGGACAGTGGAGAACCTACGAGCAGTACTTC
16	TRBV12-3/TRBV12-4	many	TRBD2	TRBJ2-2	CASRGIAGGPNGELFF	TGTGCCAGCAGGGGGATAGCGGGGGGGCCCAACGGGGAGCTGTTTTTT
15	TRBV20-1	.	.	TRBJ2-3	CSAYQLRLSTDTQYF	TGCAGTGCTTACCAGCTCAGGCTCAGCACAGATACGCAGTATTTT
14	TRBV3-1	.	.	TRBJ2-7	CASSYEWGGNEQYF	TGTGCCAGCAGTTACGAATGGGGGGGCAACGAGCAGTACTTC
15	TRBV20-1	few	.	TRBJ1-6	CSAREWPLASSPLHF	TGCAGTGCTCGAGAGTGGCCCCTGGCGTCTTCACCCCTCCACTTT
19	TRBV6-5	.	TRBD1	TRBJ1-5	CASSYSGTGREYSNQPQHF	TGTGCCAGCAGTTACTCGGGGACAGGGAGGGAATATAGCAATCAGCCCCAGCATTTT
14	TRBV19	few	.	TRBJ2-7	CASSILAAPNEQYF	TGTGCCAGTAGTATACTAGCTGCGCCTAACGAGCAGTACTTC
13	TRBV19	few	.	TRBJ1-5	CASSMGLGQPQHF	TGTGCCAGTAGTATGGGGCTTGGTCAGCCCCAGCATTTT
16	TRBV7-2	few	.	TRBJ2-1	CASSLGGIALYNEQFF	TGTGCCAGCAGCTTAGGCGGGATCGCCCTATACAATGAGCAGTTCTTC
14	TRBV12-5	many	TRBD1	TRBJ2-7	CASGLTQQGGEQYF	TGTGCTAGTGGTTTGACACAACAGGGGGGCGAGCAGTACTTC
12	TRBV4-1	many	.	TRBJ2-1	CASSHFGSEQFF	TGCGCCAGCAGCCATTTTGGGTCTGAGCAGTTCTTC
13	TRBV7-3	.	.	TRBJ1-2	CASSPDGWNGYTF	TGTGCCAGCAGCCCAGACGGGTGGAACGGCTACACCTTC
14	TRBV7-3	.	TRBD1	TRBJ1-1	CASSLTGDDTEAFF	TGTGCCAGCAGCCTAACAGGGGATGACACTGAAGCTTTCTTT
13	TRBV12-3/TRBV12-4	many	TRBD1	TRBJ2-1	CASSKYRGNEQFF	TGTGCCAGCAGTAAGTACAGGGGCAATGAGCAGTTCTTC
14	TRBV7-9	many	TRBD1	TRBJ2-1	CASSLEGAFDEQFF	TGTGCCAGCAGCTTAGAGGGGGCTTTCGATGAGCAGTTCTTC
13	TRBV5-6	.	.	TRBJ1-1	CASSYRGGTEAFF	TGTGCCAGCAGCTATCGGGGGGGCACTGAAGCTTTCTTT
14	TRBV6-1	many	.	TRBJ2-7	CASSALGASYEQYF	TGTGCCAGCAGTGCCCTAGGTGCCTCCTACGAGCAGTACTTC
13	TRBV29-1	.	.	TRBJ2-7	CSVGSVYSYEQYF	TGCAGCGTTGGATCGGTCTACTCCTACGAGCAGTACTTC
12	TRBV2	.	.	TRBJ2-7	CASSVNSREQYF	TGTGCCAGCAGTGTCAACTCTAGGGAGCAGTACTTC
11	TRBV10-3	.	.	TRBJ2-3	CAISGDDTQYF	TGTGCCATCAGTGGGGATGATACGCAGTATTTT
14	TRBV27	.	.	TRBJ1-1	CASSLDPGRTEAFF	TGTGCCAGCAGTTTAGATCCAGGGCGGACTGAAGCTTTCTTT
17	TRBV20-1	few	TRBD1	TRBJ1-3	CSATLPGGQGGGNTIYF	TGCAGTGCTACCCTCCCGGGCGGGCAGGGGGGCGGAAACACCATATATTTT
16	TRBV7-8	many	TRBD1	TRBJ1-2	CASSLETYRGNYGYTF	TGTGCCAGCAGCTTAGAGACTTACAGGGGGAACTATGGCTACACCTTC
19	TRBV7-2	once	.	TRBJ2-3	CASSSQSGIKIFSTDTQYF	TGTGCCAGCAGCTCACAAAGCGGAATCAAAATCTTTAGCACAGATACGCAGTATTTT
12	TRBV7-7	.	.	TRBJ2-2	CASSFPLGELFF	TGTGCTAGCAGCTTCCCCCTAGGGGAGCTGTTTTTT
13	TRBV19	.	.	TRBJ1-5	CASSMGDIQPQHF	TGTGCCAGTAGTATGGGGGACATACAGCCCCAGCATTTT
16	TRBV7-9	.	.	TRBJ2-3	CASSEATATRTDTQYF	TGTGCCAGCAGCGAAGCTACAGCTACACGCACAGATACGCAGTATTTT
16	TRBV19	many	TRBD1	TRBJ2-7	CASSTGQGESIYEQYF	TGTGCCAGTAGTACTGGACAGGGGGAATCCATCTACGAGCAGTACTTC
13	TRBV7-9	.	TRBD1	TRBJ2-4	CASSRTGVSIQYF	TGTGCCAGCAGCAGGACAGGGGTGAGCATTCAGTACTTC
15	TRBV27	.	TRBD1	TRBJ1-2	CASSLGAGGGYGYTF	TGTGCCAGCAGTTTAGGGGCAGGGGGTGGCTATGGCTACACCTTC
14	TRBV10-3	.	.	TRBJ2-7	CAISGRTGSYEQYF	TGTGCCATCAGTGGGAGGACCGGGAGCTACGAGCAGTACTTC
13	TRBV20-1	.	TRBD1	TRBJ2-5	CSVRGPRQETQYF	TGCAGTGTGAGGGGGCCTCGCCAAGAGACCCAGTACTTC
14	TRBV7-2	few	TRBD1	TRBJ1-6	CASSPDRGNSPLHF	TGTGCCAGCAGCCCGGACAGGGGCAATTCACCCCTCCACTTT